Presented here are 16 T cell receptor beta chains from one specimen sequenced in a study of T cells in Graves' hyperthyroidism and ophthalmopathy. TCR beta CDR3 region amplification was performed from RNA transcripts. The TCR CDR3 was amplified in a first-round RT-PCR using the HTBI primer set. Each CDR3 protein is one row after TCRdb ran MiXCR on the multiplex PCR reads. The table shows about 290,000 distinct CDR3 sequences, with around 15% occurring only once. Sequencing used blood. The receptor set was obtained from a woman aged 45-59 years with Graves' hyperthyroidism that later progressed to Graves' ophthalmopathy.

This clonotype has only a few counts. The rearrangement uses TRBV19 and TRBJ2-3, with D possibly being TRBD1 (5 bases). The V gene's germline CDR1 is LNHDA and CDR2 SQIVND (reference sequence). Trimming removed 1 base from V and 4 bases from J, with 12 bases in between. The CDR3 sequence is 15 residues long. The CDR3 DNA reads as TGTGCCAGTAGTATAGGGGGCAAGGCGGCAGATACGCAGTATTTT. Its translation is CASSIGGKAADTQYF.

The chain employs TRBV28 and TRBJ1-2, with 12 bases matching TRBD1. Trimming took 4 bases from V and 8 from J; bases not matched to a gene: 11. Germline V gene lookup returns CDR1 MDHEN and CDR2 SYDVKM. This CDR3 is built from 16 residues. The CDR3 is CASSSVVGQGAEGYTF. DNA of the CDR3: TGTGCCAGCAGTTCGGTGGTGGGACAGGGGGCTGAAGGCTACACCTTC.

To note about this clonotype: Given a much more abundant clone one base away, this may be a read error. The rearrangement links TRBV20-1 to TRBJ2-5; TRBD1 or TRBD2 may be the D gene (6 bases each). This CDR3 comprises 13 residues. From germline, CDR1 is DFQATT and CDR2 SNEGSKA (reference sequence). The CDR3 DNA is TGCAGTGGGAGACTAGGGGGTCGAGAGGCCCAGTACTTC. Its translation is CSGRLGGREAQYF.

This clonotype was counted ten times or more. In DNA form, the CDR3 reads TGTGCCAGCAGCCCATCCCGCAATTCCTACGAGCAGTACTTC. Translated, it gives CASSPSRNSYEQYF. The chain combines TRBV6-2 or TRBV6-3 with TRBJ2-7, with D uncertain. Trimming removed 6 bases from V and 1 base from J, with 13 bases in between. The V gene's germline CDR1 is MNHEY and CDR2 SVGEGT. CDR3 length: 14 residues.

This clonotype was detected only once. The V gene is TRBV4-1, the J gene TRBJ1-2; 9 bases are shared with TRBD1. The CDR3 totals 16 residues. CDR1 is MGHRA and CDR2 is YSYEKL in the germline V gene. V trimming: 4 bases; J trimming: 2 bases; junction bases outside the gene matches: 8. CDR3 DNA: TGCGCCAGCAGCCTAACAACAGGGGGCGGAAACTATGGCTACACCTTC. The encoded protein is CASSLTTGGGNYGYTF.

The chain recombines TRBV19 with TRBJ2-1, with TRBD2 identical over 13 bases. Trimming took 4 bases from V and 4 from J; bases not matched to a gene: 10. Germline V CDR1 and CDR2: LNHDA, SQIVND (reference sequence). This CDR3 region has 18 residues. The CDR3, as DNA: TGTGCCAGTAGTACGGGACTAGCGGGAAGGGGGGTATACAATGAGCAGTTCTTC. This encodes CASSTGLAGRGVYNEQFF.

This clonotype was observed a handful of times. The chain combines TRBV19 with TRBJ1-1; unclear D gene. Trimming shortened V by 0 bases and J by 4 bases, and 9 bases separated the two germline ends. Germline-derived CDR1 and CDR2 are LNHDA and SQIVND (reference sequence). This CDR3 comprises 14 residues. In DNA form, the CDR3 reads TGTGCCAGTAGTATAGAGCGGGCCCGCACTGAAGCTTTCTTT. Its protein is CASSIERARTEAFF.

This clonotype has ten or more counts. The genes are TRBV20-1 and TRBJ2-3, with 9 bases aligning to TRBD1. V trimming: 6 bases; J trimming: 5 bases; junction bases outside the gene matches: 12. Germline V gene sequence: CDR1 DFQATT, CDR2 SNEGSKA (reference sequence). The CDR3 loop spans 15 amino acids. CDR3 sequence reads: CSAYRGTGFRDTQYF. CDR3 DNA: TGCAGTGCCTACAGGGGGACAGGGTTTCGAGATACGCAGTATTTT.

This clonotype was counted ten times or more. The CDR3 is CSARSGGYSYEQYF. The CDR3 nucleotides read TGCAGTGCTAGGTCAGGGGGGTACTCCTACGAGCAGTACTTC. The V call is TRBV20-1, the J call TRBJ2-7, with a weak D call TRBD1 (7 bases). In germline, CDR1 is DFQATT, CDR2 SNEGSKA (reference sequence). Deletions cut 3 bases from V and 0 bases from J, with 12 bases between. There are 14 residues in the CDR3.

This chain connects TRBV2 to TRBJ2-7, with 8 bases aligning to TRBD1. The CDR3 extends over 12 amino acids. Germline CDR1 and CDR2: SNHLY and FYNNEI. Losses at the gene ends were 11 bases for V and 8 bases for J; bases not matched to a gene: 11. CDR3 amino acids: CAGTPTGDKQYF. The DNA of the CDR3 is TGTGCCGGAACCCCGACAGGGGACAAGCAGTACTTC.

Ten or more counts support this clonotype. The chain recombines TRBV20-1 with TRBJ2-7; 11 nucleotides line up with TRBD2. The length of the CDR3 is 17 residues. Trimming removed 6 bases from V and 1 base from J; junction bases left unmatched: 14. Germline lookup yields CDR1 DFQATT and CDR2 SNEGSKA (reference sequence). As DNA, the CDR3 is TGCAGTGCCCCATCACTTCCGGGACTAGCGGTTTCCTACGAGCAGTACTTC. Its translation is CSAPSLPGLAVSYEQYF.

This clonotype occurred many times. The chain employs TRBV2 and TRBJ1-1; D is unresolved. V lost 2 bases and J 5 bases, leaving 12 bases between the germline ends. Germline CDR1 is SNHLY and CDR2 is FYNNEI. This CDR3 spans 14 amino acids. The CDR3 coding sequence is TGTGCCAGCAGTGAATCGCTGGCTGGGACTGAAGCTTTCTTT. The encoded protein is CASSESLAGTEAFF. Supplemented by reference TRBV2 and TRBJ1-1, the full variable domain reads EPEVTQTPSHQVTQMGQEVILRCVPISNHLYFYWYRQILGQKVEFLVSFYNNEISEKSEIFDDQFSVERPDGSNFTLKIRSTKLEDSAMYFCASSESLAGTEAFFGQGTRLTVV.

This clonotype occurred many times. This chain uses TRBV27 with TRBJ1-1; D is uncertain. The CDR3 has 13 amino acids. Trimming removed 4 bases at V and 4 bases at J, with 10 bases between. Germline V gives CDR1 MNHEY, CDR2 SMNVEV (reference sequence). CDR3 loop: CASSSGPTTEAFF. The CDR3 DNA reads as TGTGCCAGCAGTTCGGGCCCTACCACTGAAGCTTTCTTT.

The table lists this clonotype with many counts. This chain joins TRBV2 and TRBJ2-7, with D tentatively TRBD1 (6 bases). The CDR3 has 13 amino acids. V was cut by 5 bases and J by 4 bases, with 12 bases left in between. Germline V gene data show CDR1 as SNHLY and CDR2 as FYNNEI. CDR3 sequence: CASSTGTAYEQYF. The CDR3 nucleotides are TGTGCCAGCAGTACAGGGACGGCTTACGAGCAGTACTTC.

J is TRBJ2-7 and V is TRBV25-1; D possibly corresponds to TRBD2 (5 bases). CDR3 length: 17 amino acids. V lost 5 bases, J lost 2 bases, and 22 bases lay in between. From germline, CDR1 is MGHDK and CDR2 SYGVNS. CDR3 sequence (DNA): TGTGCCAGCAGTACCCCCCGGTGGGGAGTGGGAGCCTACGAGCAGTACTTC. This sequence encodes CASSTPRWGVGAYEQYF.

There are many counts of this clonotype. The chain links TRBV11-1 to TRBJ2-1, with D perhaps TRBD1 (7 bases). The CDR3 covers 14 residues. Germline V lookup: CDR1 SGHAT, CDR2 FQDESV (reference sequence). Trimming took off 6 bases at V and 5 bases at J, with 14 bases between the two ends. CDR3 loop: CASRSGGGHNEQFF. CDR3 in DNA: TGTGCCAGCAGATCAGGGGGAGGCCACAATGAGCAGTTCTTC.